This T cell receptor (beta chain) was identified during a study of cytomegalovirus exposure and HLA in healthy donors. Study-level points and caveats: As a later analysis showed, a missense DCLRE1C variant was linked to trimming of TCR beta V- and J-genes.

Germline CDR1 reads SGHTA; CDR2 reads FQGNSA. Trimming at V came to 1 base and at J to 4 bases, leaving 6 bases not matched to a gene. This CDR3 has 15 residues. Regarding this clone: What it binds is unknown.

Healthy bone marrow donors formed the donor group. Vbeta (60) and Jbeta (13) primers were used in the PCR. The method was immunoSEQ multiplex PCR; TCRdb's version includes in-frame clones alone and lacks a portion of them. This table holds around 160,000 clones, approximately 82% found once. Source material: PBMCs. The sequence derives from a woman between 40 and 55 years old in good health and CMV-seropositive. The chain employs TRBV7-2 and TRBJ2-7, with 8 bases identical to TRBD1. CDR3 DNA sequence: TGTGCCAGCAGCTTAGAGGTGGACAGGGTTTACGAGCAGTACTTC. Its translation: CASSLEVDRVYEQYF.